This T cell receptor beta chain was observed in a study of early T cells in non-severe SARS-CoV-2 infection (dated by TCRdb to 2020 to 2022). General notes on the study: Bulk RNA from unsorted whole blood was used for TCR sequencing, so alpha and beta chains could not be paired.

A case-control design nested within a healthcare worker cohort in London, UK, was used, with weekly nasopharyngeal swab PCR tests and blood sampling performed. Healthcare workers were enrolled in the week of the UK lockdown, from 23 to 31 March 2020, and were followed every week for up to about 16 weeks. This clonotype was counted at least ten times. Its antigen remains unidentified. The record has no base qualities; no much larger clone is one base away. Library generation was performed with 5' RACE. The sequencer was a NextSeq 500. The TCR library protocol attached unique molecular identifiers to individual cDNA molecules to correct for sequencing error and PCR bias. TCR alpha and beta chains were both sequenced, and the abundances of alpha and beta sequences in each sample were closely correlated with each other. The authors' pipeline ran thus. Decombinator V4 was used to annotate the V gene, J gene and CDR3 of the TCR sequences. TCRs were defined as expanded if a significant change between any two time points was detected under a Poisson model with p below 0.0001. TCR abundances were normalised to the total number of TCRs sequenced per sample and expressed as counts per million. VDJdb, accessed 1 November 2021, was searched for CMV, EBV and SARS-CoV-2 annotated TCRs, with TCRs annotated for multiple antigens excluded. The raw public data were reprocessed by TCRdb itself: fastp quality trimming at Q25, MiXCR clonotype calling, in-frame beta chains only. Rows merge per CDR3 protein into single entries with the most common DNA and genes. TCRdb assigned the V and J calls; the authors' analysis was not used. A total of approximately 41,000 distinct CDR3 sequences appear in this sample, approximately 4.6% of them only once. The top ten clonotypes cover around 16% of the sample.

General study outcomes and caveats: VDJdb matching was skewed toward anti-spike CD8 responses and likely underestimated virus-specific expansions, missing private and CD4 specificities.

Sequenced: whole blood. The source is an adult who was a healthcare worker with PCR-confirmed SARS-CoV-2 infection or an uninfected control (not recorded which).

The CDR3 amino acid sequence is: CASSYSRRQPQYF. The DNA sequence is given as TGTGCCAGCAGTTACTCGCGTAGACAGCCACAGTACTTC. The chain employs TRBV6-5 and TRBJ2-7; the D gene is perhaps TRBD1, on 5 matching bases. Sequences MNHEY (CDR1) and SVGAGI (CDR2) are obtained from the germline V gene. Reading from cysteine to phenylalanine, the CDR3 counts 13 amino acids. The sequence is cut down to CDR3 DNA, 39 bases in frame from base 1. Deletion took 0 bases off V and 10 bases off J, with a span of 13 bases between the germline ends.